The clone carrying this T cell receptor (beta chain) was picked up a small number of times. The antigen is unknown. Isolated RNA was reverse transcribed in full, so expressed TCRB transcripts were sequenced. The study sequenced naive, central memory and regulatory T cell samples to an average of approximately 3.5 million reads. Assay used: immunoSEQ multiplex PCR; TCRdb lists only in-frame clones, some missing. The data hold 120,000 to 150,000 clones, with roughly a tenth observed a single time. These data belong to a study of beta chain features in type 1 diabetes. Broader study findings: Relative to healthy donors, patients appeared to have naive, central memory and Treg TCRB repertoires that were more similar. Any HLA type influence on TCRB rearrangement was left unresolved here.

There are 14 residues in the CDR3. Losses at the gene ends were 5 bases for V and 2 bases for J; bases not matched to a gene: 2. The germline gives CDR1 SSHAT, CDR2 FNYEAQ (reference sequence). The material sequenced was naive CD4+ T cells from blood. This sequence originates from a man younger than 30 in good health. The chain employs TRBV7-7 and TRBJ2-1, with 8 bases matching TRBD2. The CDR3 sequence: CASSAGGAYNEQFF. The CDR3 bases are TGTGCCAGCAGCGCCGGGGGGGCCTACAATGAGCAGTTCTTC.